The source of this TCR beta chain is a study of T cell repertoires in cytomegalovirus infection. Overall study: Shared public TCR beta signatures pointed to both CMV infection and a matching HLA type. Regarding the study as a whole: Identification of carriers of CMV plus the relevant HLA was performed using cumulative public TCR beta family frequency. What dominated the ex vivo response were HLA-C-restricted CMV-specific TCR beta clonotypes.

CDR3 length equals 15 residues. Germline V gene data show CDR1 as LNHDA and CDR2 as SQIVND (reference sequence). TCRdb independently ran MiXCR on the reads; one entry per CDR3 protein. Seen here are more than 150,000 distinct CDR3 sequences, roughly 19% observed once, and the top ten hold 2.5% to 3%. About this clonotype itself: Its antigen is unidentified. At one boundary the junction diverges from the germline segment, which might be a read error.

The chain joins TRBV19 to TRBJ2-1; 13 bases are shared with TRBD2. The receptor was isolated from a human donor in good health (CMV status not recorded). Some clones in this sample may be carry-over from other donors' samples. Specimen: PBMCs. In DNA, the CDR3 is TGTGCCAGTCGGACTAGCGGGAGCTTCTACAATGCGCAGTTCTTC. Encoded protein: CASRTSGSFYNAQFF.